The 3 T cell receptor beta chains listed next were all sequenced from one sample in a study of beta chain features in type 1 diabetes. Every bit of the isolated RNA underwent reverse transcription, so sequencing read expressed TCRB transcripts. Here immunoSEQ multiplex PCR was the method, and the copy in TCRdb shows in-frame clones only, minus some. Among 900,000 or so clones listed, 15% to 20% were seen once. The material sequenced was naive CD4+ T cells from blood. Receptors were obtained from a woman aged 18-29 years in good health.

The chain has TRBV18 and TRBJ2-2; no clear D gene. This CDR3 has 13 amino acids. Germline V gene data show CDR1 as KGHSH and CDR2 as LQKENI. Trimming removed 8 bases from V and 6 bases from J, with 13 bases in between. CDR3 amino acids: CASVPIGAGELFF. CDR3 nucleotide sequence: TGTGCCAGCGTTCCGATTGGGGCCGGGGAGCTGTTTTTT.

The genes are TRBV18 and TRBJ1-1, with D unclear. From germline, CDR1 is KGHSH and CDR2 LQKENI. Trimming took off 2 bases at V and 3 bases at J, with 7 bases between the two ends. The CDR3 is made up of 13 amino acids. The CDR3 nucleotides are TGTGCCAGCTCACCAAGTTCCGACACTGAAGCTTTCTTT. The encoded protein is CASSPSSDTEAFF.

This clone was detected a few times. The CDR3 region has the DNA TGTGCCAGTAGTATAGCCCGCGGACAGGGGGCCCAGCCCCAGCATTTT. This codes for CASSIARGQGAQPQHF. The chain joins TRBV19 to TRBJ1-5; 11 nucleotides agree with TRBD1. In germline, CDR1 is LNHDA, CDR2 SQIVND (reference sequence). The CDR3 totals 16 residues. The V segment lost 1 base and the J segment 7 bases; nucleotides outside the gene matches: 6. The complete variable domain, with remaining parts taken from reference TRBV19 and TRBJ1-5, reads DGGITQSPKYLFRKEGQNVTLSCEQNLNHDAMYWYRQDPGQGLRLIYYSQIVNDFQKGDIAEGYSVSREKKESFPLTVTSAQKNPTAFYLCASSIARGQGAQPQHFGDGTRLSIL.